These 27 T cell receptor beta chains were all obtained from the same sample, sequenced in a study of tumor T cells in aggressive B-cell lymphoma. Some clones are missing from TCRdb's copy, which holds only in-frame ones; the method was immunoSEQ multiplex PCR. The sample records 6,600 or so clones, around 90% being singletons. Sequencing input: tumor tissue. The receptors originated from an adult with diffuse large B cell lymphoma. Some clones in this sample may be carry-over from other donors' samples.

This clone was found a few times. The gene calls are TRBV4-1 and TRBJ2-7; 12 bases map to TRBD1. The length of the CDR3 is 17 residues. Germline CDR1 and CDR2: MGHRA and YSYEKL. V lost 1 base and J lost 3; bases outside the gene matches: 7. The CDR3 DNA reads as TGCGCCAGCAGCCAAGGGCCCGGGACAGGGGGCTTCTACGAGCAGTACTTC. This encodes CASSQGPGTGGFYEQYF.

The chain links TRBV7-8 to TRBJ1-4; D gene unclear. Germline loops: CDR1 SGHVS, CDR2 FQNEAQ. The CDR3 covers 15 residues. The V end was cut by 8 bases, the J end by 3 bases, with 16 bases between. The CDR3 nucleotides are TGTGCCAGCGGTACCTACGGGTCGCCTAATGAAAAACTGTTTTTT. Amino acid sequence: CASGTYGSPNEKLFF. Full variable domain (rest looked up from reference TRBV7-8 and TRBJ1-4): GAGVSQSPRYKVAKRGQDVALRCDPISGHVSLFWYQQALGQGPEFLTYFQNEAQLDKSGLPSDRFFAERPEGSVSTLKIQRTQQEDSAVYLCASGTYGSPNEKLFFGSGTQLSVL.

Here the CDR3 reads CATSETGRPYNEQFF. DNA of the CDR3: TGTGCCACCAGCGAGACAGGGAGGCCCTACAATGAGCAGTTCTTC. J is TRBJ2-1 and V is TRBV15; D perhaps matches TRBD1 (7 bases). Germline-derived CDR1 and CDR2 are LNHNV and YYDKDF (reference sequence). CDR3 size: 15 residues. V was cut by 5 bases and J by 2 bases, with 13 bases left in between.

The chain couples TRBV6-5 to TRBJ1-1; the D is unclear. In germline, CDR1 is MNHEY, CDR2 SVGAGI. V dropped 0 bases and J dropped 5 bases, with 13 bases sitting between them. The CDR3 has 15 residues. CDR3: CASSYSSRIRTEAFF. CDR3 DNA: TGTGCCAGCAGTTACTCGAGTAGGATCAGGACTGAAGCTTTCTTT.

J is TRBJ1-3 and V is TRBV28; 11 nucleotides agree with TRBD1. V trimming: 4 bases; J trimming: 4 bases; junction bases outside the gene matches: 9. The germline V gene encodes CDR1 MDHEN and CDR2 SYDVKM. CDR3 length: 17 residues. CDR3 protein: CASSSPGTGGYGNTIYF. As DNA, the CDR3 is TGTGCCAGCAGTTCACCCGGGACAGGGGGTTACGGAAACACCATATATTTT.

The chain couples TRBV13 to TRBJ1-1, with D perhaps TRBD1 (5 bases). The germline gives CDR1 PRHDT, CDR2 FYEKMQ (reference sequence). This CDR3 comprises 16 residues. V lost 3 bases and J lost 3, with 17 bases in between. The CDR3 sequence is CASSLGQGWEDTEAFF. The CDR3, as DNA: TGTGCCAGCAGCTTGGGGCAGGGATGGGAGGACACTGAAGCTTTCTTT.

This chain connects TRBV2 to TRBJ1-1; D is ambiguous. The CDR3 loop spans 13 amino acids. V was shortened by 9 bases and J by 1 base, with 12 bases between the two germline ends. CDR1 SNHLY and CDR2 FYNNEI come from the germline V gene. Here the CDR3 reads CASMRAQNTEAFF. CDR3 coding DNA: TGTGCCAGTATGAGGGCACAGAACACTGAAGCTTTCTTT. The full variable domain, rest sourced from reference TRBV2 and TRBJ1-1, is EPEVTQTPSHQVTQMGQEVILRCVPISNHLYFYWYRQILGQKVEFLVSFYNNEISEKSEIFDDQFSVERPDGSNFTLKIRSTKLEDSAMYFCASMRAQNTEAFFGQGTRLTVV.

This chain links TRBV27 with TRBJ2-1; D not resolved. V was clipped by 7 bases and J by 5 bases, with 18 bases between them. The CDR3 is 15 amino acids. Germline lookup yields CDR1 MNHEY and CDR2 SMNVEV (reference sequence). The CDR3 coding sequence is TGTGCCAGCAAGAACCCACGGTGGTTTGACAATGAGCAGTTCTTC. Protein: CASKNPRWFDNEQFF.

This chain links TRBV2 with TRBJ1-4; D is uncertain. The germline gives CDR1 SNHLY, CDR2 FYNNEI. V was clipped by 2 bases and J by 8 bases, with 12 bases between them. There are 14 residues in the CDR3. The DNA for the CDR3 is TGTGCCAGCAGTGAACTGAGGATGATGGAAAAACTGTTTTTT. Residues: CASSELRMMEKLFF.

The CDR3 here is CASSQTSLAGGRDTQYF. The DNA for the CDR3 is TGTGCCAGCAGCCAAACTTCTCTAGCGGGGGGGCGAGATACGCAGTATTTT. The V call is TRBV14, the J call TRBJ2-3, with TRBD2 matching over 12 bases. This CDR3 is built from 17 residues. CDR1 is SGHDN and CDR2 is FVKESK in the germline V gene. V was pared by 2 bases and J by 5 bases, with 8 bases of the junction left unmatched.

The rearrangement uses TRBV4-1 and TRBJ2-7, with D unclear. Germline V gene lookup returns CDR1 MGHRA and CDR2 YSYEKL. There are 14 residues in the CDR3. The V end was cut by 1 base, the J end by 3 bases, with 10 bases between. The CDR3 coding sequence is TGCGCCAGCAGCCAAGTAAACTCCCACTACGAGCAGTACTTC. As protein: CASSQVNSHYEQYF.

V usage is TRBV5-4 and J usage is TRBJ2-5, with 10 nucleotides matching TRBD2. The CDR3 has 16 residues. CDR1 is SGHNT, CDR2 YYREEE, per germline (reference sequence). V lost 0 bases to trimming and J lost 1 base; unmatched junction nucleotides: 3. The CDR3 region has the DNA TGTGCCAGCAGCTTGGGTCTAGCGGGGGTCCAAGAGACCCAGTACTTC. Protein product: CASSLGLAGVQETQYF.

The chain recombines TRBV6-6 with TRBJ2-1; D not certain. Trimming removed 6 bases from V and 5 bases from J, with 8 bases in between. Per the germline V gene, CDR1 is MNHNY and CDR2 is SVGAGI (reference sequence). CDR3 size: 12 residues. CDR3 sequence reads: CASSPGDNEQFF. As DNA, the CDR3 is TGTGCCAGCAGCCCAGGCGACAATGAGCAGTTCTTC.

For this clone: Relative to the germline gene, one junction end is altered; a read error may explain this. Other DNA sequences of this sample code for an identical CDR3. The chain is built from TRBV7-2 and TRBJ1-6, with D possibly matching TRBD1 (6 bases). The germline V gene encodes CDR1 SGHTA and CDR2 FQGNSA. CDR3 size: 17 residues. The DNA of the CDR3 is TGTGCCAGCAGCTTAGGGACAGCCTCAAGGGGGAATTCCCCCCTTCACTTT. This codes for CASSLGTASRGNSPLHF.

V usage is TRBV28 and J usage is TRBJ1-5, with TRBD1 identical over 10 bases. Trimming cost V 4 bases and J 0 bases; bases outside gene matches: 3. Germline lookup yields CDR1 MDHEN and CDR2 SYDVKM. This CDR3 has 16 amino acids. CDR3: CASSWTGGYSNQPQHF. The CDR3, as DNA: TGTGCCAGCAGTTGGACAGGGGGGTATAGCAATCAGCCCCAGCATTTT.

The chain recombines TRBV6-1 with TRBJ2-2; unclear D gene. The ends were cut back, 7 bases at V and 2 bases at J, with 14 bases in the middle. Germline values: CDR1 MNHNS, CDR2 SASEGT. The length of the CDR3 is 15 residues. The CDR3 region is CASKSQELNTGELFF. The CDR3 DNA is TGTGCCAGCAAATCCCAGGAACTTAACACCGGGGAGCTGTTTTTT.

The rearrangement links TRBV2 to TRBJ2-1, with TRBD2 matching over 12 bases. The CDR3 is 14 amino acids. Germline trimming cut 7 bases from V and 6 bases from J; bases unmatched to any gene: 4. CDR1 and CDR2 (germline): SNHLY, FYNNEI. CDR3 sequence (DNA): TGTGCCAGCATTCGACTAGCGGGGGTCAATGAGCAGTTCTTC. It codes for CASIRLAGVNEQFF. The entire variable domain, with the rest obtained from reference TRBV2 and TRBJ2-1, is as follows: EPEVTQTPSHQVTQMGQEVILRCVPISNHLYFYWYRQILGQKVEFLVSFYNNEISEKSEIFDDQFSVERPDGSNFTLKIRSTKLEDSAMYFCASIRLAGVNEQFFGPGTRLTVL.

In its sample, this clone was seen a few times. The chain carries TRBV11-1 and TRBJ1-6; D gene unclear. The CDR3 is 13 residues long. Germline loops: CDR1 SGHAT, CDR2 FQDESV (reference sequence). Trimming took 5 bases from V and 8 from J, leaving 10 bases between them. The CDR3 DNA is TGTGCCAGCAGCCCTCGACTTGATTCACCCCTCCACTTT. Amino acid sequence: CASSPRLDSPLHF.

The chain is built from TRBV2 and TRBJ1-6; 8 bases line up with TRBD1. CDR3 size: 16 residues. In germline, CDR1 is SNHLY, CDR2 FYNNEI. J gave up 7 bases and V 7 bases, and 12 bases lay outside the gene matches. In DNA form, the CDR3 reads TGTGCCAGCAACGTGGCGTGGACAGGGCGGAATTCACCCCTCCACTTT. This translates into CASNVAWTGRNSPLHF.

V usage is TRBV9 and J usage is TRBJ2-5, with no clear D. This CDR3 region has 13 residues. Looked up from germline, CDR1 is SGDLS and CDR2 is YYNGEE. With 0 bases removed from V and 5 bases from J, the gap between germline ends came to 8 bases. The CDR3 nucleotides are TGTGCCAGCAGCGTAGACCTGCGCGAGACCCAGTACTTC. Its protein is CASSVDLRETQYF.

V is TRBV6-5 and J is TRBJ2-5, with 8 nucleotides matching TRBD2. CDR1 and CDR2 from the germline V gene are MNHEY and SVGAGI. CDR3 length: 15 amino acids. Trimming at V came to 5 bases and at J to 5 bases, leaving 10 bases not matched to a gene. In DNA form, the CDR3 reads TGTGCCAGCAGTGGACGGGGGGGCACTATGGAGACCCAGTACTTC. Translated: CASSGRGGTMETQYF.

This chain links TRBV19 with TRBJ2-1; TRBD1 aligns across 9 bases. CDR1 and CDR2 (germline): LNHDA, SQIVND (reference sequence). The CDR3 length is 15 residues. Trimming cost V 3 bases and J 4 bases; bases outside gene matches: 4. CDR3 sequence reads: CASSMDRGLYNEQFF. The CDR3 nucleotides read TGTGCCAGTAGTATGGACAGGGGCCTGTACAATGAGCAGTTCTTC.

The chain couples TRBV7-8 to TRBJ1-2; D not resolved. Germline CDR1 and CDR2: SGHVS and FQNEAQ. The V end was cut by 0 bases, the J end by 8 bases, with 16 bases between. The CDR3 contains 15 residues. The CDR3 here is CASSLAFGRLQGYTF. The CDR3 region has the DNA TGTGCCAGCAGCTTAGCATTTGGCAGGCTGCAAGGCTACACCTTC.

This clone has just a few counts. The V and J genes are TRBV5-8 and TRBJ1-5; the match to TRBD1 covers 8 bases. Unmatched junction bases numbered 9, after V lost 1 base and J lost 0 bases. Germline loops: CDR1 SGHTS, CDR2 YDEGEE. The CDR3 is 18 residues long. The CDR3 sequence is CASSLPGQGPYSNQPQHF. The DNA of the CDR3 is TGTGCCAGCAGCTTGCCAGGACAGGGCCCTTATAGCAATCAGCCCCAGCATTTT.

V and J are TRBV27 and TRBJ1-1; D perhaps matches TRBD1 (5 bases). CDR3 length: 16 amino acids. Germline lookup yields CDR1 MNHEY and CDR2 SMNVEV (reference sequence). V gave up 5 bases and J gave up 0 bases, with 16 bases separating them. The DNA of the CDR3 is TGTGCCAGCAGTCCCCAAATAGGGGCCCTGAACACTGAAGCTTTCTTT. Its protein is CASSPQIGALNTEAFF.

This clone was detected only once. The chain is built from TRBV6-4 and TRBJ2-3, with 13 bases matching TRBD2. CDR1 MRHNA and CDR2 SNTAGT come from the germline V gene. The CDR3 totals 18 residues. J was trimmed by 3 bases and V by 5 bases; bases with no gene match: 11. CDR3 protein: CASSQRPGTSGTTDTQYF. The CDR3 region has the DNA TGTGCCAGCAGTCAAAGACCGGGGACTAGCGGGACAACAGATACGCAGTATTTT.

The chain recombines TRBV28 with TRBJ1-1; weak D call: TRBD1 (5 bases). The length of the CDR3 is 16 residues. The germline V gene encodes CDR1 MDHEN and CDR2 SYDVKM. Trimming cost V 4 bases and J 6 bases, with 21 bases left between them. The CDR3 loop reads CASSYLDGLQGAEAFF. The CDR3 region has the DNA TGTGCCAGCAGTTATCTTGACGGGCTCCAAGGGGCTGAAGCTTTCTTT.